This TCR beta chain appears in the sequencing data of a study of control samples from healthy donors and cancer patients. The CDR3 is made up of 17 amino acids. The V gene end was trimmed by 3 bases and the J gene end by 2 bases; junction bases not matched to a gene: 9. Germline assignment: CDR1 LGHNA and CDR2 YSLEER. Repertoires were generated with immunoSEQ multiplex PCR, while TCRdb's copy carries only in-frame clones and drops some. The repertoire consists of approximately 70,000 clones, with around 87% occurring once and the leading ten covering about 2.1%. This sequence was found in a woman between 50 and 59 years old with head and neck cancer. The sample was PBMCs. The chain uses TRBV4-3 and TRBJ2-3, with 9 bases that match TRBD2. The CDR3 reads CASSHALSGGTTDTQYF. The DNA for the CDR3 is TGCGCCAGCAGCCATGCTCTGAGCGGGGGGACCACAGATACGCAGTATTTT.